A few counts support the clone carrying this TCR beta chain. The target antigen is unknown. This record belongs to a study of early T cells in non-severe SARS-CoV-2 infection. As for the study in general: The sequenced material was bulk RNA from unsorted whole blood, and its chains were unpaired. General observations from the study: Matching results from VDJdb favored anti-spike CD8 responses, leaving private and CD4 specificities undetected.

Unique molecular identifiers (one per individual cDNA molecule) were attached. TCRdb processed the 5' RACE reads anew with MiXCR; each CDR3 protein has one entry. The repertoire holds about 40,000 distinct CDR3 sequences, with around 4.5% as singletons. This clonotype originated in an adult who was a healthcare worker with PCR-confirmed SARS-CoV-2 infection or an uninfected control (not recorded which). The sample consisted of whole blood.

The CDR3 spells CASSPPGNGNTIYF. DNA of the CDR3: TGTGCCAGCTCACCACCGGGGAATGGAAACACCATATATTTT. V is TRBV18 and J is TRBJ1-3; the D is unclear. Germline assignment: CDR1 KGHSH and CDR2 LQKENI. Trimming removed 0 bases at V and 3 bases at J, with 6 bases between. CDR3 size: 14 residues.